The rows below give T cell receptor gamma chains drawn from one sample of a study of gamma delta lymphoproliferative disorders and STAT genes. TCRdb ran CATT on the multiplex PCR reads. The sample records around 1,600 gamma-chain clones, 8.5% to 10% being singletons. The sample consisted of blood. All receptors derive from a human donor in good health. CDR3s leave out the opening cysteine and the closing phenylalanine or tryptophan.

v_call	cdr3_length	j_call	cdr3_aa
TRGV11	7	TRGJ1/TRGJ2	ACLIKKL
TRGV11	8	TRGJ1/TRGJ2	ACWPYKKL
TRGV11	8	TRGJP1	ACWTRFKI
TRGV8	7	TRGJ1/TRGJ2	ATPMWKL
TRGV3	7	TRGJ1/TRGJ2	ATFYKKL
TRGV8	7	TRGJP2	ASDWIKT